This TCR beta chain originates from a study of T cell changes during pregnancy in multiple sclerosis. TCRdb's copy holds only in-frame clones and misses some; the assay was immunoSEQ multiplex PCR. This table has some 63,000 clones, roughly nine tenths appearing once. With 4 bases removed from V and 0 bases from J, the gap between germline ends came to 18 bases. Germline values: CDR1 SNHLY, CDR2 FYNNEI. The CDR3 length is 17 residues. The TCR comes from a female donor with multiple sclerosis, enrolled in a pregnancy study. The sequencing here drew on peripheral blood, taken before pregnancy. The chain uses TRBV2 and TRBJ1-2; D is unclear. The CDR3 DNA is TGTGCCAGCAGTGGTTCTGAGGGCGGAGGATCTAACTATGGCTACACCTTC. This codes for CASSGSEGGGSNYGYTF.